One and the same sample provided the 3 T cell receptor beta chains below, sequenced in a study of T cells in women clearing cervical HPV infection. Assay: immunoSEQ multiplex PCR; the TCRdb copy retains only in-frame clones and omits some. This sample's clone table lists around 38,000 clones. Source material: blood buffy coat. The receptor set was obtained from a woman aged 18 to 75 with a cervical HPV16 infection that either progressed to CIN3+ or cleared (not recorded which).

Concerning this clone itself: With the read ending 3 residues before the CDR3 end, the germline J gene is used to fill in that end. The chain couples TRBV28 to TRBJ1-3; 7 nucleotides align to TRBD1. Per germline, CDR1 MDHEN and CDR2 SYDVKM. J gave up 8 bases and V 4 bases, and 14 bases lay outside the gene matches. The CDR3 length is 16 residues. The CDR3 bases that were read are TGTGCCAGCAGTTCCGGACAGGTACTATGGAAGGACACC. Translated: CASSSGQVLWKDT. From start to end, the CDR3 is CASSSGQVLWKDTIYF. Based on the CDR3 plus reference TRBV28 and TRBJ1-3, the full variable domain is DVKVTQSSRYLVKRTGEKVFLECVQDMDHENMFWYRQDPGLGLRLIYFSYDVKMKEKGDIPEGYSVSREKKERFSLILESASTNQTSMYLCASSSGQVLWKDTIYFGEGSWLTVV.

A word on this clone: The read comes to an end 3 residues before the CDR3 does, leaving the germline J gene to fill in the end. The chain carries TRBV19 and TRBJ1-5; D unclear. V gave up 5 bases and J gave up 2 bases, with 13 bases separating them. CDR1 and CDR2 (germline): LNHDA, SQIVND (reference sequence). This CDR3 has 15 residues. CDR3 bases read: TGTGCCAGTAGTCTCCTTAATACGGGCAATCAGCCC. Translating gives CASSLLNTGNQP. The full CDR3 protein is CASSLLNTGNQPQHF.

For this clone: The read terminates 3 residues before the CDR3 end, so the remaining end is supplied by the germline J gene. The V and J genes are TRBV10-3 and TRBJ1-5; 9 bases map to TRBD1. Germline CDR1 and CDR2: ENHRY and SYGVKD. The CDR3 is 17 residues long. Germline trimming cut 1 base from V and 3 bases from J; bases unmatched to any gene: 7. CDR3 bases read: TGTGCCATCAGTGAGTTTTCACAGGGGGCAAACAATCAGCCC. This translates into CAISEFSQGANNQP. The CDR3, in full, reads CAISEFSQGANNQPQHF.